The source of this T cell receptor beta chain is a study of regulatory T cells in long-lasting Graves disease. Trimming removed 4 bases from V and 3 bases from J, with 15 bases in between. The CDR3 consists of 15 residues. This clonotype was seen many times. Time point described: newly diagnosed GD, antithyroid drugs for less than 3 months. PBMC RNA was the source of the TCR library. CDR3-region Arm-PCR and iRepertoire HTBI primers produced the TCR beta libraries. TCRdb redid the calling of the multiplex PCR reads with MiXCR, one entry per CDR3 protein. The data show about 530,000 distinct CDR3 sequences, approximately 16% seen once. These same records also appear under a second study, on T cells in Graves' hyperthyroidism and ophthalmopathy.

The sequencing used peripheral blood mononuclear cells (PBMCs), collected at new diagnosis, from a patient treated with antithyroid drugs. V gene TRBV12-3 or TRBV12-4 combines with J gene TRBJ1-1, with D perhaps TRBD1 (5 bases). This clonotype was sampled from a woman aged 35-65 years with Graves disease. The CDR3 here is CASSWSSGGYTEAFF. CDR3 in DNA: TGTGCCAGCAGTTGGAGCTCCGGGGGTTACACTGAAGCTTTCTTT.